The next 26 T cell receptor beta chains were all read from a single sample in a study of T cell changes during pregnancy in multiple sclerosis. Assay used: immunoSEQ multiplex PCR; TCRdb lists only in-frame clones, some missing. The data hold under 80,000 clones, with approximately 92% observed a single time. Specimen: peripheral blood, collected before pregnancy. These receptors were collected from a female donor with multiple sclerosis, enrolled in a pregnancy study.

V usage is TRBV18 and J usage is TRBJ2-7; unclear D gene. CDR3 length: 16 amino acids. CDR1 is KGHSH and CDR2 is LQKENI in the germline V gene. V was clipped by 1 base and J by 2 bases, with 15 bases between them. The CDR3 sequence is CASSPRRVSPAYEQYF. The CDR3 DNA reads TGTGCCAGCTCACCACGAAGAGTGTCCCCGGCCTACGAGCAGTACTTC.

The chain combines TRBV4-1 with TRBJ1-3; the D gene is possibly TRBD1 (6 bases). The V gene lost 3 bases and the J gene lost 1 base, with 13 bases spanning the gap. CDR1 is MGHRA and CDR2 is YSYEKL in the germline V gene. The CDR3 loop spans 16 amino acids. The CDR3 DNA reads TGCGCCAGCAGCCAGCCAGGGGTGAAGTCTGGAAACACCATATATTTT. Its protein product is CASSQPGVKSGNTIYF.

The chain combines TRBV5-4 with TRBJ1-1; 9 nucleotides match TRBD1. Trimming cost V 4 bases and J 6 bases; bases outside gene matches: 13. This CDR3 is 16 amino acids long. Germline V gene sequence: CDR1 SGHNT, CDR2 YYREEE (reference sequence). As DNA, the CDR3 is TGTGCCAGCAGCGTACAGACGACAGGGGGAATACCTGAAGCTTTCTTT. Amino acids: CASSVQTTGGIPEAFF.

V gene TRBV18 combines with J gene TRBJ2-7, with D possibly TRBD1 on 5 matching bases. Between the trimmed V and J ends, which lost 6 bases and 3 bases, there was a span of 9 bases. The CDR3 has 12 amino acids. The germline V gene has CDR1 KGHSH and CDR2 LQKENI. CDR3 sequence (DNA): TGTGCCAGCTCGGACATATACTACGAGCAGTACTTC. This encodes CASSDIYYEQYF.

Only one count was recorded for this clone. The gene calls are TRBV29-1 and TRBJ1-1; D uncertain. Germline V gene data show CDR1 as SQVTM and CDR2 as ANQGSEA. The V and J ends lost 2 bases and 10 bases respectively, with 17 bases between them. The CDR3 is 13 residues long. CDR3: CSVELPGVSRAFF. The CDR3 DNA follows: TGCAGCGTTGAACTCCCGGGAGTTTCGCGAGCTTTCTTT.

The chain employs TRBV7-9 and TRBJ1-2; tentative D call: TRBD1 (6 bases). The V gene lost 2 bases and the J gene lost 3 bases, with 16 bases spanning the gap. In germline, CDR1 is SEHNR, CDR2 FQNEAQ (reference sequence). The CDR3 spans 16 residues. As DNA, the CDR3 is TGTGCCAGCAGCTTACGTCGCCAGGGGCCCGACTATGGCTACACCTTC. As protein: CASSLRRQGPDYGYTF. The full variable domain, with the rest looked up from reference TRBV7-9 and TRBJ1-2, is DTGVSQNPRHKITKRGQNVTFRCDPISEHNRLYWYRQTLGQGPEFLTYFQNEAQLEKSRLLSDRFSAERPKGSFSTLEIQRTEQGDSAMYLCASSLRRQGPDYGYTFGSGTRLTVV.

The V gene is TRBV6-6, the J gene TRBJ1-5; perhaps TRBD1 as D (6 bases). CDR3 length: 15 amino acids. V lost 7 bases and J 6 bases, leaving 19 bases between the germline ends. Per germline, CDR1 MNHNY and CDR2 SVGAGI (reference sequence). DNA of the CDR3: TGTGCCAGCAATCCGCCGGGACAAGGGAGTCAGCCCCAGCATTTT. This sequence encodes CASNPPGQGSQPQHF.

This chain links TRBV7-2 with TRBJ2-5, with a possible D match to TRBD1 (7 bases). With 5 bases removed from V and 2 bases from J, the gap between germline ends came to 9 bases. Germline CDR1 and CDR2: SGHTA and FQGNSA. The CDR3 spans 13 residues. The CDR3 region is CASSAGQQETQYF. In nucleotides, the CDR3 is TGTGCCAGCAGCGCGGGACAGCAAGAGACCCAGTACTTC.

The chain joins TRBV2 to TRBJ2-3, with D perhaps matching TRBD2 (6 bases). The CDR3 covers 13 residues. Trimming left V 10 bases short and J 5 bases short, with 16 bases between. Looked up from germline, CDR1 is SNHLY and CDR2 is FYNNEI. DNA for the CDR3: TGTGCCACCGCCGAGGGACTTCTAGATACGCAGTATTTT. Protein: CATAEGLLDTQYF.

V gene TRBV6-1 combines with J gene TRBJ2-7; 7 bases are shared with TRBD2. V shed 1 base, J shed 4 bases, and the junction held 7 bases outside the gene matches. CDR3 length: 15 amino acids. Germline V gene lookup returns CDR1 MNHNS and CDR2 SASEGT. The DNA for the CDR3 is TGTGCCAGCAGTGAAGTTTACGGCGGGGGATACGAGCAGTACTTC. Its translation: CASSEVYGGGYEQYF.

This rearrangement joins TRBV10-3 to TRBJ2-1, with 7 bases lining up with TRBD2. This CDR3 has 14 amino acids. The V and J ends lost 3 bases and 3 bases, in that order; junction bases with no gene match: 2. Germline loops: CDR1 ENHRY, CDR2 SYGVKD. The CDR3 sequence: CAISDASGYNEQFF. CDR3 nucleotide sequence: TGTGCCATCAGTGATGCTAGCGGCTACAATGAGCAGTTCTTC.

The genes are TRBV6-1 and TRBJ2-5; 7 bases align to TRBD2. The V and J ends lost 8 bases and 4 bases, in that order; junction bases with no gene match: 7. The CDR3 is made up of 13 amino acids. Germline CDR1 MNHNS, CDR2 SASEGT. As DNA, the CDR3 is TGTGCCAGCGTGCGGGAGAAACGAGAGACCCAGTACTTC. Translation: CASVREKRETQYF.

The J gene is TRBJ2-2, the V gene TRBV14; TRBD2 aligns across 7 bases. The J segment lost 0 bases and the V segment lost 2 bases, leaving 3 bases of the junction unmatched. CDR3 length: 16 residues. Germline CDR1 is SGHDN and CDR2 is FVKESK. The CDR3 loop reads CASSQHSGANTGELFF. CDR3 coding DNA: TGTGCCAGCAGCCAACACAGCGGGGCGAACACCGGGGAGCTGTTTTTT. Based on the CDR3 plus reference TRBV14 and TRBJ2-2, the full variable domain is EAGVTQFPSHSVIEKGQTVTLRCDPISGHDNLYWYRRVMGKEIKFLLHFVKESKQDESGMPNNRFLAERTGGTYSTLKVQPAELEDSGVYFCASSQHSGANTGELFFGEGSRLTVL.

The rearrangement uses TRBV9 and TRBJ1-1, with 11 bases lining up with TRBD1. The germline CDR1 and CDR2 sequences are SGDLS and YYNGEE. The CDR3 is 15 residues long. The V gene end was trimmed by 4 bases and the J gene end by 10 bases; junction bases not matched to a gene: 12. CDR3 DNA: TGTGCCAGCAGCTCATCTCTTGGACAGGGGGCTACAGCTTTCTTT. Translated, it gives CASSSSLGQGATAFF. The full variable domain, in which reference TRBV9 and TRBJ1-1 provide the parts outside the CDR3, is DSGVTQTPKHLITATGQRVTLRCSPRSGDLSVYWYQQSLDQGLQFLIQYYNGEERAKGNILERFSAQQFPDLHSELNLSSLELGDSALYFCASSSSLGQGATAFFGQGTRLTVV.

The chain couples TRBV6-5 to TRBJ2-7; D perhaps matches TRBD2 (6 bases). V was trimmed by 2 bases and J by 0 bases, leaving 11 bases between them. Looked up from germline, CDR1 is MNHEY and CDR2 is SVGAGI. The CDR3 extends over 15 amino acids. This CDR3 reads CASSYDSGTSYEQYF. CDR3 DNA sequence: TGTGCCAGCAGTTACGATAGCGGAACCTCCTACGAGCAGTACTTC.

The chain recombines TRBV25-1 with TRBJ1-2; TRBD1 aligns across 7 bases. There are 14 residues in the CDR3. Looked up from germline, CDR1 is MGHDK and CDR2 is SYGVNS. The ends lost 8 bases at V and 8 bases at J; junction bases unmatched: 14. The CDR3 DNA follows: TGTGCCAGCTCCGTCCGGGACAGAGCGGGCGGCTACACCTTC. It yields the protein CASSVRDRAGGYTF.

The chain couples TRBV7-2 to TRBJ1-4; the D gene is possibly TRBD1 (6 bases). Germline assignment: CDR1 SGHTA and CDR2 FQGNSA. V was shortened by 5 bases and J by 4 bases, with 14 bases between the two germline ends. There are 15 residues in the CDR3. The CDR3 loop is CASSQQTGVNEKLFF. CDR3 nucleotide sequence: TGTGCCAGCAGCCAACAGACAGGCGTTAATGAAAAACTGTTTTTT. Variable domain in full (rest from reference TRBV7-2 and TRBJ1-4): GAGVSQSPSNKVTEKGKDVELRCDPISGHTALYWYRQSLGQGLEFLIYFQGNSAPDKSGLPSDRFSAERTGGSVSTLTIQRTQQEDSAVYLCASSQQTGVNEKLFFGSGTQLSVL.

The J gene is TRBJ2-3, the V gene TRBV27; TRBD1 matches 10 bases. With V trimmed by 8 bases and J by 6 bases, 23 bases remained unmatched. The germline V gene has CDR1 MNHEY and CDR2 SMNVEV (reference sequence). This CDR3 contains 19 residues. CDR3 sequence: CASGIGWTKRDRGGDTQYF. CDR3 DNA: TGTGCCAGCGGTATTGGATGGACCAAACGGGACAGGGGAGGGGATACGCAGTATTTT.

This chain's CDR3 is CASRRLAGEYNEQFF. CDR3 DNA: TGTGCCAGCAGGAGACTAGCGGGAGAGTACAATGAGCAGTTCTTC. The V gene is TRBV27, the J gene TRBJ2-1, with TRBD2 identical over 12 bases. This CDR3 is 15 amino acids long. Germline V gene sequence: CDR1 MNHEY, CDR2 SMNVEV (reference sequence). The V segment lost 6 bases and the J segment 4 bases; nucleotides outside the gene matches: 4.

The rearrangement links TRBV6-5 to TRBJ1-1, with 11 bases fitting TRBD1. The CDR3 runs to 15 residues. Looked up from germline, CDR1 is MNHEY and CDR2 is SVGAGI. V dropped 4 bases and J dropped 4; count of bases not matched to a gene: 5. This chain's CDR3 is CASSFLGQGGTEAFF. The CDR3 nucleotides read TGTGCCAGCAGTTTCCTGGGACAGGGGGGCACTGAAGCTTTCTTT.

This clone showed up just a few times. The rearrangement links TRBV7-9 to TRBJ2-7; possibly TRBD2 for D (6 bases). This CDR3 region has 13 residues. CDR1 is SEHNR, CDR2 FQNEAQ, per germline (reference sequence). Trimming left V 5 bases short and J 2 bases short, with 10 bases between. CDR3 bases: TGTGCCAGCAGCCGAGCGGGCCCCTACGAGCAGTACTTC. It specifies CASSRAGPYEQYF.

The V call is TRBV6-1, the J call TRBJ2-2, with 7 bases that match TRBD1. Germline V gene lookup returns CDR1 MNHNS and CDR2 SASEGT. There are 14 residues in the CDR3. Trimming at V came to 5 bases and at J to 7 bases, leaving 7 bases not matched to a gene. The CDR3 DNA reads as TGTGCCAGCAGTCACGACAGGGCATACGGGGAGCTGTTTTTT. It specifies CASSHDRAYGELFF.

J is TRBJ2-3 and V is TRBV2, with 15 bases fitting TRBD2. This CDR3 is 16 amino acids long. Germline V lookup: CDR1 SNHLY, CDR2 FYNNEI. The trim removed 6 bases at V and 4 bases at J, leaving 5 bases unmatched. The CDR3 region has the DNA TGTGCCAGCAGACTCGGACTAGCGGGAGGGTCAGATACGCAGTATTTT. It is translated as CASRLGLAGGSDTQYF. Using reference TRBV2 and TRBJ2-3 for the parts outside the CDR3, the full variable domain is EPEVTQTPSHQVTQMGQEVILRCVPISNHLYFYWYRQILGQKVEFLVSFYNNEISEKSEIFDDQFSVERPDGSNFTLKIRSTKLEDSAMYFCASRLGLAGGSDTQYFGPGTRLTVL.

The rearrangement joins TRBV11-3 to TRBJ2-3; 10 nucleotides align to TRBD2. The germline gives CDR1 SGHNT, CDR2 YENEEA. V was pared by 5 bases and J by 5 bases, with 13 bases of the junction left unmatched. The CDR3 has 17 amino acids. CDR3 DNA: TGTGCCAGCAGCCACCCCGCTAGCGGGAGTGGACAAGATACGCAGTATTTT. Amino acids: CASSHPASGSGQDTQYF.

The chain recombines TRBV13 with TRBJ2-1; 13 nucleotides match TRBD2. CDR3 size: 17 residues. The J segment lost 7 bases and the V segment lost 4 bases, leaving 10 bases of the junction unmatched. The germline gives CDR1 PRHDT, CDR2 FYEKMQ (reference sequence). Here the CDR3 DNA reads TGTGCCAGCAGCTCGACTAGCGGGAGGTCGAATGGAAATGAGCAGTTCTTC. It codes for CASSSTSGRSNGNEQFF.

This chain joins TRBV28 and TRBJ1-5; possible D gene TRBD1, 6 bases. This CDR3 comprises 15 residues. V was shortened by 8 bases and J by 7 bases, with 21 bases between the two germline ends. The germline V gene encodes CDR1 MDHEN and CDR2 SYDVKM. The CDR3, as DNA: TGTGCCAGCCGAGGGCACGGGGGGCTTCAACAGCCCCAGCATTTT. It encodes CASRGHGGLQQPQHF.